The 15 T cell receptor beta chains below all came from one sample that was sequenced in a study of OX40 agonist ivuxolimab in advanced cancers. Libraries were made using the immunoSEQ multiplex PCR assay. Imported from immuneACCESS, the table was reduced by TCRdb to in-frame sequences with V and J called. These copies leave out some clones; in studies compared against another copy, an unresolved V gene accounts for under half, and the cause of the remainder is not known. This sample is represented by 30,000 or so clones; around 85% of them were singletons. The biggest ten clones account for 13% to 15% of the sample. This material consisted of CD4+ or CD8+ T cells sorted from blood, taken in a trial of the OX40 agonist ivuxolimab. The receptor set was obtained from an adult with an advanced solid tumor such as melanoma, head and neck, liver or kidney cancer.

The J gene is TRBJ1-2, the V gene TRBV25-1; 9 bases fit TRBD1. V shed 6 bases, J shed 8 bases, and the junction held 4 bases outside the gene matches. Germline CDR1 and CDR2: MGHDK and SYGVNS. The length of the CDR3 is 12 residues. The CDR3 loop is CASRRDREGYTF. The DNA for the CDR3 is TGTGCCAGCAGAAGGGACAGGGAAGGCTACACCTTC.

This clone was detected only once. The gene calls are TRBV6-1 and TRBJ2-5; D is unclear. Trimming cost V 0 bases and J 6 bases, with 8 bases left between them. Germline values: CDR1 MNHNS, CDR2 SASEGT. The CDR3 extends over 13 amino acids. The CDR3 reads CASSEAGLKTQYF. CDR3 in DNA: TGTGCCAGCAGTGAAGCAGGATTGAAGACCCAGTACTTC.

The rearrangement joins TRBV11-2 to TRBJ2-5; D is possibly TRBD1 (5 bases). Germline values: CDR1 SGHAT, CDR2 FQNNGV. Trimming removed 5 bases from V and 4 bases from J, with 20 bases in between. CDR3 length: 16 residues. The CDR3 is CASSTRLGIQGETQYF. The CDR3 bases are TGTGCCAGCAGCACCCGGTTGGGGATCCAGGGAGAGACCCAGTACTTC.

This chain connects TRBV18 to TRBJ1-4, with D possibly matching TRBD1 (5 bases). The CDR3 sequence is 14 residues long. Trimming stripped 6 bases from V and 7 bases from J, with 15 bases between. Germline V lookup: CDR1 KGHSH, CDR2 LQKENI. CDR3 sequence (DNA): TGTGCCAGCTCGCACCGAGGGGATGGTGAAAAACTGTTTTTT. It is translated as CASSHRGDGEKLFF. The complete variable domain, with remaining parts taken from reference TRBV18 and TRBJ1-4, reads NAGVMQNPRHLVRRRGQEARLRCSPMKGHSHVYWYRQLPEEGLKFMVYLQKENIIDESGMPKERFSAEFPKEGPSILRIQQVVRGDSAAYFCASSHRGDGEKLFFGSGTQLSVL.

V and J are TRBV4-2 and TRBJ1-1, with D unclear. CDR1 is LGHNA and CDR2 is YNFKEQ in the germline V gene. The CDR3 contains 15 residues. The ends were cut back, 5 bases at V and 0 bases at J, with 13 bases in the middle. CDR3 nucleotide sequence: TGTGCCAGCAGCGAGAGAACTGGGGTGAACACTGAAGCTTTCTTT. The encoded protein is CASSERTGVNTEAFF.

The rearrangement links TRBV2 to TRBJ1-1; D is uncertain. CDR3 length: 13 amino acids. Germline CDR1 SNHLY, CDR2 FYNNEI. V shed 10 bases and J shed 2 bases, with 14 bases lying between them. The CDR3 sequence is CANRFGVNTEAFF. For the CDR3, the DNA is TGTGCCAACCGGTTCGGGGTAAACACTGAAGCTTTCTTT.

The V gene is TRBV7-9, the J gene TRBJ2-6; D gene ambiguous. V was pared by 5 bases and J by 1 base, with 9 bases between. The CDR3 is made up of 15 amino acids. Per germline, CDR1 SEHNR and CDR2 FQNEAQ (reference sequence). DNA for the CDR3: TGTGCCAGCAGCCCCGCGTGGTCTGGGGCCAACGTCCTGACTTTC. It yields the protein CASSPAWSGANVLTF.

The sample holds a few counts of this clone. V is TRBV11-2 and J is TRBJ2-7; D is ambiguous. CDR1 is SGHAT, CDR2 FQNNGV, per germline. With 3 bases removed from V and 6 bases from J, the gap between germline ends came to 18 bases. This CDR3 has 15 amino acids. The CDR3 loop is CASSFVDSASGEQYF. DNA for the CDR3: TGTGCCAGCAGCTTCGTTGACTCCGCCTCAGGCGAGCAGTACTTC.

This clone was counted a few times. This rearrangement joins TRBV2 to TRBJ2-3, with 7 bases lining up with TRBD2. Germline V gene lookup returns CDR1 SNHLY and CDR2 FYNNEI. V was clipped by 4 bases and J by 2 bases; unmatched bases: 6. The CDR3 is 15 amino acids. The CDR3 sequence: CASSGSGTSTDTQYF. The CDR3 region has the DNA TGTGCCAGCAGTGGGAGCGGGACGTCCACAGATACGCAGTATTTT.

The rearrangement uses TRBV2 and TRBJ2-5; the D gene could be TRBD1 or TRBD2 (5 bases each). Per the germline V gene, CDR1 is SNHLY and CDR2 is FYNNEI. This CDR3 is built from 14 residues. V dropped 6 bases and J dropped 5 bases, with 16 bases sitting between them. CDR3 amino acids: CASSGNQGTETQYF. In DNA, the CDR3 is TGTGCCAGCAGCGGGAATCAGGGTACCGAGACCCAGTACTTC.

The chain links TRBV28 to TRBJ1-1; maybe TRBD1 (5 bases). This CDR3 has 13 residues. Germline CDR1 and CDR2: MDHEN and SYDVKM. Trimming took 6 bases from V and 11 from J, leaving 19 bases between them. As DNA, the CDR3 is TGTGCCAGCAGACAGGACGGCCGGGGAAAGGCTTTCTTT. It codes for CASRQDGRGKAFF.

The chain employs TRBV28 and TRBJ1-1; D not resolved. There are 16 residues in the CDR3. Trimming took 6 bases from V and 1 from J, leaving 18 bases between them. CDR1 and CDR2 from the germline V gene are MDHEN and SYDVKM. The DNA for the CDR3 is TGTGCCAGCAGCCACGTCCGAGGCCGGGAGAACACTGAAGCTTTCTTT. Protein product: CASSHVRGRENTEAFF.

The genes are TRBV7-2 and TRBJ2-6, with no clear D. The length of the CDR3 is 15 residues. Trimming took 2 bases from V and 1 from J, leaving 6 bases between them. CDR1 SGHTA and CDR2 FQGNSA come from the germline V gene. Here the CDR3 DNA reads TGTGCCAGCAGCTTAAGGCCTTCTGGGGCCAACGTCCTGACTTTC. It translates to CASSLRPSGANVLTF.

The chain links TRBV7-8 to TRBJ1-3, with D possibly matching TRBD1 (5 bases). Trimming cost V 5 bases and J 0 bases, with 26 bases left between them. This CDR3 is 20 amino acids long. Per the germline V gene, CDR1 is SGHVS and CDR2 is FQNEAQ. CDR3: CASSPSLGGGAPLSGNTIYF. CDR3 in DNA: TGTGCCAGCAGCCCCTCTCTGGGAGGAGGGGCCCCTCTCTCTGGAAACACCATATATTTT. The full variable domain, rest sourced from reference TRBV7-8 and TRBJ1-3, is GAGVSQSPRYKVAKRGQDVALRCDPISGHVSLFWYQQALGQGPEFLTYFQNEAQLDKSGLPSDRFFAERPEGSVSTLKIQRTQQEDSAVYLCASSPSLGGGAPLSGNTIYFGEGSWLTVV.

The CDR3 region is CASSPGSANEKLFF. The CDR3 nucleotides read TGCGCCAGCAGCCCCGGATCGGCCAATGAAAAACTGTTTTTT. V usage is TRBV5-1 and J usage is TRBJ1-4, with D hard to call. The V gene's germline CDR1 is SGHRS and CDR2 YFSETQ. With 4 bases removed from V and 5 bases from J, the gap between germline ends came to 12 bases. The CDR3 covers 14 residues.